The rows below give T cell receptor beta chains drawn from one sample of a study of blood T cell repertoires in COVID-19. Profiling relied on immunoSEQ multiplex PCR, and the TCRdb table lists in-frame clones only, not all of them. The sample yields some 100,000 clones, about nine tenths seen once. The specimen sequenced was peripheral blood. Receptors were obtained from a man aged 45-65 years with acute or convalescent COVID-19. The CDR3 runs from the conserved cysteine through the conserved F or W. The order of the fields is CDR3 length, J gene, D gene, clone size, V gene, CDR3 DNA, CDR3 protein. The D gene is left open where the match is weak. Size is stated for part of the rows, as once, few or many counts, or as a class when the clone is expanded.

15,TRBJ2-5,NA,NA,TRBV5-5,TGTGCCAGCAGCTTAGCCGCGGGGCCGTGGGAGACCCAGTACTTC,CASSLAAGPWETQYF
17,TRBJ2-1,TRBD2,NA,TRBV6-6,TGTGCCAGCAGTCTGGTAGCGGGAGGGCTCTACTACAATGAGCAGTTCTTC,CASSLVAGGLYYNEQFF
15,TRBJ2-1,NA,NA,TRBV5-1,TGCGCCAGCAGCGTGACTGGGGGGTCCTACAATGAGCAGTTCTTC,CASSVTGGSYNEQFF
18,TRBJ2-1,TRBD2,NA,TRBV12-5,TGTGCTAGTGGTTTGTCCTGGACTAGCGGGAGCTCCTACAATGAGCAGTTCTTC,CASGLSWTSGSSYNEQFF
15,TRBJ1-2,NA,NA,TRBV29-1,TGCAGCGTTAATGGGGCGGGAAGTGTGGGCTATGGCTACACCTTC,CSVNGAGSVGYGYTF
16,TRBJ2-5,TRBD2,once,TRBV11-2,TGTGCCAGCAGCTTAGGTGCGGGCGGGGGAGCAGAGACCCAGTACTTC,CASSLGAGGGAETQYF
15,TRBJ2-2,TRBD2,NA,TRBV3-1/TRBV3-2,TGTGCCAGCAGCCCATATAGCGGGACCGCCGGGGAGCTGTTTTTT,CASSPYSGTAGELFF
16,TRBJ2-7,NA,NA,TRBV9,TGTGCCAGCAGCGTAGGAACGGTCCCCAATTCCTACGAGCAGTACTTC,CASSVGTVPNSYEQYF
13,TRBJ2-7,TRBD1,NA,TRBV7-9,TGTGCCAGCAGCCTCCCGACAGGGTACGAGCAGTACTTC,CASSLPTGYEQYF
12,TRBJ1-2,TRBD1,NA,TRBV25-1,TGTGCCAGCAGTGAATCGGGACAGGGAAATCGCTTC,CASSESGQGNRF
13,TRBJ1-2,NA,NA,TRBV2,TGTGCCACCCTGACAGAAAGAACTTATGGCTACACCTTC,CATLTERTYGYTF
11,TRBJ2-5,NA,NA,TRBV30,TGTGCCTGGAGTGTACACGAGACCCAGTACTTC,CAWSVHETQYF
14,TRBJ1-4,TRBD1,NA,TRBV19,TGTGCCAGTAGTCCCAGGGGGGAAAATGAAAAACTGTTTTTT,CASSPRGENEKLFF
15,TRBJ1-1,TRBD1,NA,TRBV18,TGTGCCAGCTCACCACCCATAATCGGACAGGGACGAGCTTTCTTT,CASSPPIIGQGRAFF
14,TRBJ1-2,TRBD1,few,TRBV7-2,TGTGCCAGCAGCCGGGGACAGGAACTATATGGCTACACCTTC,CASSRGQELYGYTF
11,TRBJ2-7,NA,NA,TRBV19,TGTGCCAGTACGGACAGCTACGAGCAGTACTTC,CASTDSYEQYF
16,TRBJ1-1,TRBD1,NA,TRBV27,TGTGCCAGCAGTCCCGGGACAGGGGGCGTGAACACTGAAGCTTTCTTT,CASSPGTGGVNTEAFF
18,TRBJ2-2,TRBD2,NA,TRBV2,TGTGCCAGCGGAACAACTAGCGGGAGAGCCCTCACCACCGGGGAGCTGTTTTTT,CASGTTSGRALTTGELFF
14,TRBJ2-7,TRBD1,once,TRBV11-3,TGTGCCAGCAGCTTCAGGGGGCGACCCTACGAGCAGTACTTC,CASSFRGRPYEQYF
14,TRBJ1-1,NA,NA,TRBV3-1/TRBV3-2,TGTGCCAGCAGCCAAGAGAAGCGGTCGGGGGGGGCTTTCTTT,CASSQEKRSGGAFF
13,TRBJ2-7,TRBD2,NA,TRBV29-1,TGCAGCGTGTCCAGCGGGGCCCGCTACGAGCAGTACTTC,CSVSSGARYEQYF
15,TRBJ2-2,TRBD1,NA,TRBV5-1,TGCGCCAGCAGCTTTAACAGGGGGCAGGGCGGGGAGCTGTTTTTT,CASSFNRGQGGELFF
14,TRBJ2-1,NA,NA,TRBV11-2,TGTGCCAGCAGCTTAGCTAGCATTCACAATGAGCAGTTCTTC,CASSLASIHNEQFF
15,TRBJ2-3,NA,NA,TRBV19,TGTGCCAGTAGTATTGGTCAGGTGTCCACAGATACGCAGTATTTT,CASSIGQVSTDTQYF
15,TRBJ2-2,TRBD1,NA,TRBV29-1,TGCAGCGTTGAATCTGCAGGGGGACGCACCGGGGAGCTGTTTTTT,CSVESAGGRTGELFF
18,TRBJ2-2,TRBD1,once,TRBV24-1,TGTGCCACCAGTGACCCCACTAGGACAGGGGGCCACACCGGGGAGCTGTTTTTT,CATSDPTRTGGHTGELFF
15,TRBJ1-2,TRBD1,NA,TRBV4-1,TGCGCCAGCAGCCGGGGGGGAGCGGACAGGGTGGGCTACACCTTC,CASSRGGADRVGYTF
15,TRBJ2-7,TRBD2,NA,TRBV24-1,TGTGCCACCAGTGATGGGGGTTCGGGAGGGAACGAGCAGTACTTC,CATSDGGSGGNEQYF
13,TRBJ1-2,NA,NA,TRBV7-2,TGTGCCAGCAGCTTAGCAAGCAACTATGGCTACACCTTC,CASSLASNYGYTF
14,TRBJ1-5,NA,NA,TRBV2,TGTGCCAGCAACCGAGGCACTCGCAATCAGCCCCAGCATTTT,CASNRGTRNQPQHF
17,TRBJ1-2,NA,once,TRBV30,TGTGCCTGGAGGCAACCCGAGACAGGTCTTCTTAACTATGGCTACACCTTC,CAWRQPETGLLNYGYTF
16,TRBJ2-1,TRBD2,NA,TRBV5-6,TGTGCCAGCAGCCTTGGACTAGCGGGAGTGTACAATGAGCAGTTCTTC,CASSLGLAGVYNEQFF
15,TRBJ2-7,NA,NA,TRBV6-1,TGTGCCAGCAGTGAAGCTGGGGGGAACTACTACAAGCAGTACTTC,CASSEAGGNYYKQYF
14,TRBJ2-1,NA,NA,TRBV9,TGTGCCAGCAGCGTAGCGCCCAGCTACAATGAGCAGTTCTTC,CASSVAPSYNEQFF
15,TRBJ2-5,NA,NA,TRBV5-4,TGTGCCAGCAGCTTGGCTGGAGGCGGACAAGAGACCCAGTACTTC,CASSLAGGGQETQYF
15,TRBJ2-7,TRBD2,NA,TRBV7-9,TGTGCCAGCACCCTCTCTCTAGCGGGAGGTGAAGAGCAGTACTTC,CASTLSLAGGEEQYF
14,TRBJ2-1,TRBD2,NA,TRBV2,TGTGCCAGCAGACTAGCGGGAGCCTACAATGAGCAGTTCTTC,CASRLAGAYNEQFF
13,TRBJ1-1,NA,NA,TRBV7-2,TGTGCCAGCAGCTTACGAGGGGCGGGGAAGGCTTTCTTT,CASSLRGAGKAFF
17,TRBJ1-2,TRBD1,NA,TRBV19,TGTGCCAGTAGTATCCCGGGACAGGGGACCTCTAGCTATGGCTACACCTTC,CASSIPGQGTSSYGYTF
16,TRBJ2-1,TRBD2,NA,TRBV5-1,TGCGCCAGCAGCCCCCTCGGGGCTAGCGGGATGAATGAGCAGTTCTTC,CASSPLGASGMNEQFF
14,TRBJ1-2,TRBD1,NA,TRBV5-1,TGCGCCAGCAGCTTGGCCGGGACAGGCTATGGCTACACCTTC,CASSLAGTGYGYTF
15,TRBJ2-7,TRBD1,NA,TRBV27,TGTGCCAGCAGCCTGACGGGACAGGGGGCCGGCGAGCAGTACTTC,CASSLTGQGAGEQYF
14,TRBJ2-7,NA,NA,TRBV5-1,TGCGCCAGCAGCCCGGACCTAGGGGTCTACGAGCAGTACTTC,CASSPDLGVYEQYF
13,TRBJ1-2,NA,NA,TRBV16,TGTGCCAGCAGCCAATTACAGGCCTCGGGCTACACCTTC,CASSQLQASGYTF
16,TRBJ1-5,NA,medium-sized,TRBV19,TGTGCCAGTAGTATTGGTCGGGATACCCGGTTCAGTCCCCAGCATTTT,CASSIGRDTRFSPQHF
12,TRBJ2-5,NA,once,TRBV29-1,TGCAGCTCAAAGACAGGCGGAGAGACCCAGTACTTC,CSSKTGGETQYF
15,TRBJ2-7,NA,NA,TRBV5-4,TGTGCCAGCAGCTTTTTAACACAGGGACGCTACGAGCAGTACTTC,CASSFLTQGRYEQYF
17,TRBJ1-1,NA,NA,TRBV11-3,TGTGCCAGCAGCTTAGTTCACTCATCTAAAATGAACACTGAAGCTTTCTTT,CASSLVHSSKMNTEAFF
15,TRBJ2-3,NA,NA,TRBV5-4,TGTGCCAGCAGCCTTGGGTCAGGGTTACGAGATACGCAGTATTTT,CASSLGSGLRDTQYF
13,TRBJ2-7,NA,NA,TRBV24-1,TGTGCCACCAGTGACCTGACTGCCGCGGAGCAGTACTTC,CATSDLTAAEQYF
14,TRBJ2-1,NA,NA,TRBV3-1/TRBV3-2,TGTGCCAGCAGCCCCGGACTCATATACAATGAGCAGTTCTTC,CASSPGLIYNEQFF
14,TRBJ1-2,TRBD1,NA,TRBV6-1,TGTGCCAGCGAGAGGACAGGGACTTTTTATGGCTACACCTTC,CASERTGTFYGYTF
14,TRBJ2-7,NA,NA,TRBV19,TGTGCCAGTAGTATTCCGGGAAAATCCTACGAGCAGTACTTC,CASSIPGKSYEQYF
15,TRBJ2-7,TRBD2,many,TRBV11-2,TGTGCCAGCGGACATCCGGCTAGCGGGAGATACGAGCAGTACTTC,CASGHPASGRYEQYF
15,TRBJ2-3,TRBD2,once,TRBV6-5,TGTGCCAGCAGCCTCACTAGCGGGGTGCAAGATACGCAGTATTTT,CASSLTSGVQDTQYF